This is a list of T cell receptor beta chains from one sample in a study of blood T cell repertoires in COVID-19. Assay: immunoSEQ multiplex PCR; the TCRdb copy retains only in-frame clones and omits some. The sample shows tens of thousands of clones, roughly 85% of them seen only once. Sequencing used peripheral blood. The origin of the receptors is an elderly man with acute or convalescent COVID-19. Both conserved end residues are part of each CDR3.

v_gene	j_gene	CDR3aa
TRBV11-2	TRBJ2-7	CASSPLLASGRGEQYF
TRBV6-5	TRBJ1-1	CASSYADMNTEAFF
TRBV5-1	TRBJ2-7	CASSLDRESLYEQYF
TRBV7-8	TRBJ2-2	CASSPGDRAGELFF
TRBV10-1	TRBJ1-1	CASSPDRVGTEAFF
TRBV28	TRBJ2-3	CASSLTQDRGGSTDTQYF
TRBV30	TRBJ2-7	CAWARDFYEQYF
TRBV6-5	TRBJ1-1	CASSYSAGDTEAFF
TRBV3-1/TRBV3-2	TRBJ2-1	CASRDDSGRSYNEQFF
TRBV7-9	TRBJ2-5	CASSNGQGETQYF
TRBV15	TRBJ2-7	CATSRRGTPYEQYF
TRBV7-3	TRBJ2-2	CASSLSEGRAGELFF
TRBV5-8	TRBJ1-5	CASSSWSRLGNQPQHF